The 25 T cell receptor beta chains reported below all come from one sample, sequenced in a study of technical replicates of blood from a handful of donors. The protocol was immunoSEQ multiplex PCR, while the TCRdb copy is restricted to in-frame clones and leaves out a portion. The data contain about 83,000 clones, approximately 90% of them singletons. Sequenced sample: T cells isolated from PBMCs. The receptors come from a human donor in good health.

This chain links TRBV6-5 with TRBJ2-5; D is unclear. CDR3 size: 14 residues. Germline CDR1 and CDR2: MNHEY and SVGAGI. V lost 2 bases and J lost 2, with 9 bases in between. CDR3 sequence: CASSYVLDQETQYF. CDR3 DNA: TGTGCCAGCAGTTACGTATTAGATCAAGAGACCCAGTACTTC.

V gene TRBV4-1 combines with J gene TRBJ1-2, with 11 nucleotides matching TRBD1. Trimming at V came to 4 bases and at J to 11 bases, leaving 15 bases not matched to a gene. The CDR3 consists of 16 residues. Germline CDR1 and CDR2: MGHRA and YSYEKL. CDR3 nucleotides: TGCGCCAGCAGCCCCCAACCGGGACAGGGGGGGGGTGCGTACACCTTC. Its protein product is CASSPQPGQGGGAYTF.

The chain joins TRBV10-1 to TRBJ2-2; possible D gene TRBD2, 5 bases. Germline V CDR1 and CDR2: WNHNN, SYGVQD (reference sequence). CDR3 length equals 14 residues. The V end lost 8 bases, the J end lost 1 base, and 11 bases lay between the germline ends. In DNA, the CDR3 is TGCGCCAGCCAAGGAGCGGTGAACACCGGGGAGCTGTTTTTT. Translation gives CASQGAVNTGELFF.

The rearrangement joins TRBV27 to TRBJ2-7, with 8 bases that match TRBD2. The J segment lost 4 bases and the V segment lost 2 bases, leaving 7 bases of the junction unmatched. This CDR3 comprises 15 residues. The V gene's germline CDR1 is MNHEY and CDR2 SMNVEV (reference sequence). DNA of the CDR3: TGTGCCAGCAGTTTAGGGTCGGGAGGGCCTTACGAGCAGTACTTC. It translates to CASSLGSGGPYEQYF.

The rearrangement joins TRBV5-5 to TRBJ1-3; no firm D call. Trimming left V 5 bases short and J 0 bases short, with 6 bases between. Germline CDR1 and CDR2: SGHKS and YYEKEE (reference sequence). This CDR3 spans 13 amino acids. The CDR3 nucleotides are TGTGCCAGCAGTTACACCTCTGGAAACACCATATATTTT. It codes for CASSYTSGNTIYF.

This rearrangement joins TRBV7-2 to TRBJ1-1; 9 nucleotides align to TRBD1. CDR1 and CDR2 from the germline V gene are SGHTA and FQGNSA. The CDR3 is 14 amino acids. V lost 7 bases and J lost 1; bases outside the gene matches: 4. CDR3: CASTRDRENTEAFF. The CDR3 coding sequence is TGTGCCAGCACTCGGGACAGGGAGAACACTGAAGCTTTCTTT.

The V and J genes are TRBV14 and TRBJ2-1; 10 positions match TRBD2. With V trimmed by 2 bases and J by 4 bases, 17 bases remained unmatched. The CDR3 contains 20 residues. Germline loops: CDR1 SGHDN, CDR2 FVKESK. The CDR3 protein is CASSQITYWGELAGYNEQFF. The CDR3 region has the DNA TGTGCCAGCAGCCAAATTACTTATTGGGGGGAACTAGCGGGGTACAATGAGCAGTTCTTC.

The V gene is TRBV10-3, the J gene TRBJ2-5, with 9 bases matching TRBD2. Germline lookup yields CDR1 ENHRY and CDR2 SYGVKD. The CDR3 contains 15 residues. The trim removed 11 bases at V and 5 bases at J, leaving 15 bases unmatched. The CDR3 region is CAAGGGRAGFETQYF. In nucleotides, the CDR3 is TGTGCCGCCGGCGGCGGGAGGGCCGGGTTCGAGACCCAGTACTTC.

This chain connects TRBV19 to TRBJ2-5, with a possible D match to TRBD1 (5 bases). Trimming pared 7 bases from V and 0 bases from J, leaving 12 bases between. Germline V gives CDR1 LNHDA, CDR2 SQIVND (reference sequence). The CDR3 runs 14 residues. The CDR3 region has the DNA TGTGCCAGTACCCCGACAGACCACCAAGAGACCCAGTACTTC. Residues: CASTPTDHQETQYF.

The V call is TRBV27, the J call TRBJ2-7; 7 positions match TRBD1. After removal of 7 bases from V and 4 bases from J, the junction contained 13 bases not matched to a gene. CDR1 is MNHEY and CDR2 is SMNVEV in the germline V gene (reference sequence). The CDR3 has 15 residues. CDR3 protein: CASKRWDSLEYEQYF. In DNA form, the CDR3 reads TGTGCCAGCAAAAGATGGGACAGCCTGGAGTACGAGCAGTACTTC.

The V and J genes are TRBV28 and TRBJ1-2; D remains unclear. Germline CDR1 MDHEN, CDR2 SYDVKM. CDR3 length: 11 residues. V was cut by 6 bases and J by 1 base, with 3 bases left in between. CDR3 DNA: TGTGCCAGCAGCCGTAACTATGGCTACACCTTC. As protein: CASSRNYGYTF.

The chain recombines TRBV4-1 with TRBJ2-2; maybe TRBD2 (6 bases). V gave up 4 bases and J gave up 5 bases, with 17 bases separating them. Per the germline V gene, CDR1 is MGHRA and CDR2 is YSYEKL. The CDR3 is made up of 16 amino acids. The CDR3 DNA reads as TGCGCCAGCAGCCCCGGGATGCGGGACCTAACCGGGGAGCTGTTTTTT. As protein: CASSPGMRDLTGELFF.

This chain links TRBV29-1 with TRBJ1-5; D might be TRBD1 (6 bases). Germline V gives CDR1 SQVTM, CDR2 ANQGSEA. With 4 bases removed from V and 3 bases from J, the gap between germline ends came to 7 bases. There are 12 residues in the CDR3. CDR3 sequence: CSVGTVNQPQHF. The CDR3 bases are TGCAGCGTTGGGACAGTCAATCAGCCCCAGCATTTT.

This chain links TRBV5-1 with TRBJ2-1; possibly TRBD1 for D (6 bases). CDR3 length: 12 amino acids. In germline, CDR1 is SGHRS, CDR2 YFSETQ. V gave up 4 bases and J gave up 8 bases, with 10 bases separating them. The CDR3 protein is CASSPRGYEQFF. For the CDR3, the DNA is TGCGCCAGCAGCCCCAGGGGCTATGAGCAGTTCTTC. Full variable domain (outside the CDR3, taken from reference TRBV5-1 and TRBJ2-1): KAGVTQTPRYLIKTRGQQVTLSCSPISGHRSVSWYQQTPGQGLQFLFEYFSETQRNKGNFPGRFSGRQFSNSRSEMNVSTLELGDSALYLCASSPRGYEQFFGPGTRLTVL.

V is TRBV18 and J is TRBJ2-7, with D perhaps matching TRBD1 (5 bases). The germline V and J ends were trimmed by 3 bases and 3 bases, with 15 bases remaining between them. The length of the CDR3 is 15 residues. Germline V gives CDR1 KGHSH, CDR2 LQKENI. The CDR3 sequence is CASSPGQLDLYEQYF. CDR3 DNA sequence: TGTGCCAGCTCACCGGGGCAGCTAGACCTCTACGAGCAGTACTTC.

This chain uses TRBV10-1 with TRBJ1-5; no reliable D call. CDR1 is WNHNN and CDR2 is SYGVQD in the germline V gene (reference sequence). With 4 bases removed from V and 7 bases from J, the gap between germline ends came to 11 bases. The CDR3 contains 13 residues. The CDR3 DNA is TGCGCCAGCAGTGCGTCCGGGTTCCAGCCCCAGCATTTT. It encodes CASSASGFQPQHF.

The CDR3 DNA reads TGTGCCAGCAGCTTAGCTCCGGGATGGAGCGGCTTCACAGATACGCAGTATTTT. Translating it yields CASSLAPGWSGFTDTQYF. The J gene is TRBJ2-3, the V gene TRBV7-9, with D tentatively TRBD2 (5 bases). V lost 0 bases and J lost 2, with 18 bases in between. This CDR3 spans 18 amino acids. The V gene's germline CDR1 is SEHNR and CDR2 FQNEAQ (reference sequence).

The CDR3 loop reads CASRGEVQYF. The CDR3, as DNA: TGTGCCAGCAGGGGGGAGGTGCAGTACTTC. This sequence joins TRBV6-1 and TRBJ2-7; D is perhaps TRBD2 (6 bases). V lost 6 bases and J 9 bases, leaving 9 bases between the germline ends. Germline-derived CDR1 and CDR2 are MNHNS and SASEGT. The CDR3 runs to 10 residues.

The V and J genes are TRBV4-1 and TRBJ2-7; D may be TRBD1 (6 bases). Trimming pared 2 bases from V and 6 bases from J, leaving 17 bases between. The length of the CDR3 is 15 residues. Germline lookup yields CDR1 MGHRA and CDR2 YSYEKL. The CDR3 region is CASSQPTGSPSEQYF. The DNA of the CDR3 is TGCGCCAGCAGCCAACCGACAGGTTCCCCTTCCGAGCAGTACTTC.

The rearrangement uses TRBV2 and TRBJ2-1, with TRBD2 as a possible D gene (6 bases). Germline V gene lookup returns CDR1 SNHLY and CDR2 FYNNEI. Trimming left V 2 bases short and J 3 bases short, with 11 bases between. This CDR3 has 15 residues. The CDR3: CASSESRGSYNEQFF. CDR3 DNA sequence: TGTGCCAGCAGTGAAAGCCGGGGGAGCTACAATGAGCAGTTCTTC.

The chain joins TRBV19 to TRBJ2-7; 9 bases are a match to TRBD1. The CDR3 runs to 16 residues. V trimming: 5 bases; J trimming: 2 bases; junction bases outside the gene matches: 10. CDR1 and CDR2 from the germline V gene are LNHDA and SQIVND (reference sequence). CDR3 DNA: TGTGCCAGTAGTGGGACAGGGACCGACCGAGCCTACGAGCAGTACTTC. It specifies CASSGTGTDRAYEQYF.

CDR3: CASRGTGTGNEKLFF. The CDR3 bases are TGCGCCAGCAGAGGCACCGGGACAGGGAATGAAAAACTGTTTTTT. The chain joins TRBV5-1 to TRBJ1-4; TRBD1 matches 9 bases. This CDR3 spans 15 amino acids. Germline lookup yields CDR1 SGHRS and CDR2 YFSETQ. V was clipped by 5 bases and J by 5 bases; unmatched bases: 7.

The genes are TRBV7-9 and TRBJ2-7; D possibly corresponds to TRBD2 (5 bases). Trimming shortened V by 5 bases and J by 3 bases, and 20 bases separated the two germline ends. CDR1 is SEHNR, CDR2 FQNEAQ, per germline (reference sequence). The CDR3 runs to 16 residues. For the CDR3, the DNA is TGTGCCAGCAGCCGTCAATCGGGATTGTTTAGCTACGAGCAGTACTTC. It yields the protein CASSRQSGLFSYEQYF.

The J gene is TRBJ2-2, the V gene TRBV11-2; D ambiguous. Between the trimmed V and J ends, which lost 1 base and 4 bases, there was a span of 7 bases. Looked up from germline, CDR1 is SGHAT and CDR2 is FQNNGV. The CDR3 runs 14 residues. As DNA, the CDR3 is TGTGCCAGCAGCTTAGTATCTACCACCGGGGAGCTGTTTTTT. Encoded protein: CASSLVSTTGELFF.

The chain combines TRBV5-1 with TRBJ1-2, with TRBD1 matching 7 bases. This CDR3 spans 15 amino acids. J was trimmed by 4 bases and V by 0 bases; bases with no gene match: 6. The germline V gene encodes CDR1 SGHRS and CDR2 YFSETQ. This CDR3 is CASSLGGTVFYGYTF. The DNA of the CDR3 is TGCGCCAGCAGCTTGGGCGGGACAGTCTTCTATGGCTACACCTTC.